The sequence of this TCR beta chain was determined in a study of blood T cell repertoires in COVID-19. Study-level information: Samples taken during acute and convalescent COVID-19 were collected in the United States, Italy and Spain.

The protocol was immunoSEQ multiplex PCR, while the TCRdb copy is restricted to in-frame clones and leaves out a portion. Counted here are tens of thousands of clones, 82% occurring once; the ten biggest clones make up 21%. From germline, CDR1 is SGHTA and CDR2 FQGTGA. Trimming removed 5 bases from V and 0 bases from J, with 16 bases in between. The CDR3 is 16 residues long. The specimen was peripheral blood. The genes are TRBV7-3 and TRBJ1-2; D might be TRBD1 (6 bases). This TCR came from a human donor in a cohort sampled during active COVID-19. CDR3 sequence: CASSLPNRVPNYGYTF. CDR3 nucleotide sequence: TGTGCCAGCAGCCTCCCCAACAGGGTACCTAACTATGGCTACACCTTC.